This T cell receptor beta chain stems from a study of cytomegalovirus exposure and HLA in healthy donors. Study details: A preliminary data release comprised tens of millions of unique TCRs obtained from HLA-typed donors.

Primers included in the PCR were 60 Vbeta and 13 Jbeta primers. The repertoire was sequenced with immunoSEQ multiplex PCR; TCRdb's copy has only in-frame clones and lacks some. The listing contains around 160,000 clones. The sequence came from a woman in her forties or fifties in good health and CMV-seronegative. The specimen sequenced was PBMCs.

CDR3 amino acids: CSVAGALAGVQYF. The CDR3 DNA is TGCAGCGTTGCGGGGGCGCTAGCGGGAGTCCAGTACTTC. This chain links TRBV29-1 with TRBJ2-5; 10 bases fit TRBD2. The V segment lost 4 bases and the J segment 10 bases; nucleotides outside the gene matches: 9. Germline loops: CDR1 SQVTM, CDR2 ANQGSEA. The CDR3 has 13 amino acids.